This T cell receptor (beta chain) was found in a study of T-cell memory formation after mild COVID-19. Study observations and caveats: Chiefly within CM and EM were the contracting CD4+ clones; CD8+ ones were within EMRA.

The CDR3 loop spans 13 amino acids. TCRdb ran MiXCR on the 5' RACE reads and lists one entry per CDR3 protein. The table includes some 350,000 distinct CDR3 sequences, about an eighth detected once. A word on this clonotype: Its specificity is not known.

The specimen was PBMCs or a T cell subset sorted from them (not recorded which). V is TRBV21-1 and J is TRBJ1-2; TRBD1 is the table's D call and was not checked against the DNA. TRBV21-1 corresponds to a pseudogene. The clonotype comes from a young man who had mild COVID-19 (a few samples of this study predate the infection). Cell type and time point are not known. The chain's CDR3 is CASSIPGQESVPF. Here the CDR3 DNA reads TGTGCCAGCAGCATTCCCGGACAGGAATCGGTCCCCTTC.